This T cell receptor beta chain was obtained from a study of cytomegalovirus exposure and HLA in healthy donors (dated by TCRdb to 2016 to 2017). Regarding the study in general: According to an earlier analysis of a few hundred of the donors, about 170 million T cells yielded 100 million or so unique TCR beta sequences and about 300 Gb of sequence data. Roughly 310 gigabases of sequencing data and tens of millions of unique TCR sequences were included in an early release covering about 600 HLA-typed donors. Among the approximately 430 genotyped donors, approximately 81% belonged to the genetic ancestry cluster associated with self-reported Caucasian donors. The study aimed to test whether signatures of past pathogen exposure could be identified by cataloging public T cell receptors. Using immunosequencing, the study profiled T cell repertoires from 666 subjects and related those repertoires to cytomegalovirus serostatus. Besides the first cohort of more than 650 subjects, a separate validation cohort made up of roughly 130 different subjects was used. The study combined high-throughput TCR immunosequencing, statistical association of individual TCRs with disease status, and machine learning to predict cytomegalovirus infection status. A later analysis re-analyzed previously published TCR beta repertoires from 500 to 700 donors and added high-resolution HLA genotyping to study TCR occurrence patterns. Rather than drawing on any new phenotypic data, the later analysis identified candidate immune exposures from TCR beta sequences and the way those sequences occurred across donors. To decide whether each TCR beta V gene segment behaved as functional or pseudogenic, an earlier analysis of fewer than 750 of the donors relied on high-throughput TCR beta sequencing. Donor age, sex, ethnicity and CMV serostatus were compiled together with the repertoire data. Genome-wide SNP genotypes for about 65% of the 666 donors were used in a later genetic analysis, which treated that subset as a discovery cohort. Every discovery cohort repertoire had been produced on one sequencing platform. Both class I and class II loci were covered by HLA typing, at four-digit resolution. Typing coverage varied by locus: about 620-630 donors for A, B, C, DRB1 and DQB1; roughly 560 for DQA1; over 600 for DPA1; approximately 490 for DPB1. Five DR-DQ haplotypes were treated as single units for association and clustering because of strong linkage in the cohort. Among some 400 genotyped donors of the cohort, an average of about 240,000 unique TCR beta nucleotide sequences were sequenced per donor, roughly 20% of them non-productive.

Overall results and qualifications from the work: In a later genetic analysis, fewer N-insertions in productive TCRs were reported among donors in an Asian-associated ancestry cluster than the roughly 640-donor mean. Assigning TCR associations to individual alleles was difficult when HLA alleles, especially DR and DQ, strongly co-occurred. Correlated functional status among segregating V segments might be attributable to linkage disequilibrium, but an unknown experimental factor could not be ruled out. A later genetic analysis associated a missense DCLRE1C variant with V-gene and J-gene trimming of TCR beta chains, and an independent cohort replicated the association. The sequencing pipeline was judged likely to have produced a cluster of highly shared sequence variants as a technical artifact. A later analysis found that HLA-associated TCR beta chains were more clonally expanded and had lower generation probabilities than equally common non-associated chains. Most CMV-associated TCR beta chains appeared to be HLA-restricted in a later analysis, and the HLA associations seemed to be driven largely by CMV exposure. Roughly uniform sequencing depth across donors was assumed in presence/absence analyses, although this assumption may not hold. Most TCR sequences were observed very rarely across donors, whereas some public TCRs were present in many individuals. Some IMGT-functional V segments, including TRBV6-2 and TRBV6-3, could not be told apart with the 87-base-pair reads, so those segments were excluded. In both the original and validation cohorts, the classifier was reported to diagnose cytomegalovirus status with high specificity and sensitivity. CMV serostatus was the only immune exposure information available for the cohort. In a later analysis, TCR association rates were found to vary across HLA loci, with the most associated TCRs seen for DRB1 alleles and the fewest for HLA-C alleles. Specific HLA alleles were associated with about 17,000 TCR beta sequences at a false discovery rate of 0.05 in a later analysis. In vitro tests confirmed that a few of the cytomegalovirus-associated TCR beta chains recognize cytomegalovirus antigens. A later analysis reported that several top co-occurrence clusters appeared linked to parvovirus B19, influenza, CMV and Epstein-Barr virus. The cohort was sequenced for TCR beta chains only, and without alpha or paired-chain data the features that could be detected were limited. Because counts were too low, roughly 16 rarely observed V segments, including chromosome 9 orphons, were left out of the earlier analysis of 587 of the donors. The authors suggested that the approach could potentially be generalized to other disease states and immunological phenotypes. The study listed 150 to 200 TCR beta chains as associated with cytomegalovirus. Because HLA typing was missing for some donors at each locus, association tests included only the typed subset. A further reported finding was that TCR beta sequences accurately predicted the HLA-A and HLA-B alleles for most subjects in the first cohort. In an earlier analysis of about 550 of the donors, most TCR beta V segments were observed in productive rearrangements about 87% or about 30% of the time, broadly matching IMGT annotations.

The method behind the library was the immunoSEQ multiplex PCR assay. The multiplex PCR relied on a mix of 60 forward primers for TCR Vbeta segments and 13 reverse primers for TCR Jbeta segments. The CDR3 region of rearranged TCR beta genes was amplified from genomic DNA with a multiplex PCR assay. On the Illumina HiSeq System, the amplified TCR beta libraries were sequenced as 87-base-pair reads. The authors processed their data as follows. A later analysis tallied 80 million to 95 million unique TCR beta chains across the 666 repertoires, and some 10 million of those chains were shared by two or more donors. To remove PCR and sequencing errors, raw reads were error-corrected and collapsed into unique sequences using a nearest-neighbor algorithm that merged closely related sequences. CDR3 sequences were aligned to IMGT reference sequences to assign V, D and J gene segments. For a sequence to be retained, a match of at least six nucleotides to both a V gene segment and a J gene segment was required. Rearrangements were classified as productive when the CDR3 lacked stop codons and remained in frame with V and J, and all other rearrangements were classified as non-productive. Following IMGT convention, CDR3 was defined as the stretch from the second conserved V-encoded cysteine up to the conserved J-encoded phenylalanine. Sequences without an unambiguous match to a single V gene segment were excluded from the earlier analysis of almost 600 of the donors. An earlier analysis of almost 600 of the donors classified V segments as functional when productive rearrangements were above 56.7% and as segregating when the standard deviation between donors was above 5%. To diagnose cytomegalovirus status from the catalog of TCR beta chain sequences, a statistical classification framework was built. A later analysis assigned V and J genes by comparing TCR nucleotide sequences with IMGT/GENE-DB human TR gene sequences. In a later analysis, CDR3 sequences and most-parsimonious VDJ recombination scenarios were assigned using the TCRdist pipeline. A later analysis defined each TCR beta chain by its CDR3 amino acid sequence plus V-gene family, and excluded reads lacking a unique V-gene family. A later analysis removed 500 to 600 highly shared, low-generation-probability nucleotide sequences to deal with suspected cross-contamination and a sequencing artifact. In a later analysis, a clonal expansion index was calculated for each public chain from normalized within-repertoire ranks of inferred template counts. In a later analysis, generation probabilities were computed with a VDJ recombination model fitted to out-of-frame rearrangements, and the resulting probabilities were checked against IGoR. Hypergeometric tests were used in a later analysis to score TCR-TCR, TCR-HLA and TCR-CMV co-occurrence, with a repertoire-size bias correction applied to the TCR pairs. False discovery rates were estimated in a later analysis by permuting HLA or CMV assignments 20 times. In a later analysis, co-occurring TCRs were grouped with DBSCAN, and TCRdist sequence similarity was added when clustering was performed within HLA-allele-positive subsets. Repertoires with fewer than 30,000 or more than 120,000 public chains, plus five repertoires with anomalous nucleotide sharing, were excluded from co-occurrence clustering. TCRdb re-hosts the immuneACCESS table, in-frame sequences only. Its copies lack some clones; in the studies checked, an unresolved V gene accounts for under half of them, and the cause for the rest is not known. The V and J calls and clone size are taken from that table; D and trimming were inferred from the DNA. The sample table records approximately 200,000 clones; about 83% of these occur just once. Clones ranked in the top ten supply 5% to 6% of the sample.

The cohort consisted of approximately 670 healthy bone marrow donors. Cohort members were all nominally healthy when sampled, although unrecorded immune exposures were likely present. The donor was CMV seropositive and was included in the group of 250 to 300 seropositive cohort members. A peripheral blood sample was provided by each donor, and peripheral blood mononuclear cells were used for TCR beta sequencing. The Qiagen DNeasy Blood Extraction Kit was used to extract genomic DNA from the blood cell samples. About this clone itself: Its antigen remains undetermined. Per-base qualities were not stored, and no clone one base away is much larger.

V gives up 6 bases and J gives up 10 bases, and the segment between their germline ends measures 15 bases. From the germline V gene, CDR1 is MDHEN and CDR2 is SYDVKM. The CDR3 runs 12 amino acids, cysteine and phenylalanine included. Just CDR3 DNA is preserved here, 36 bases in frame from base 1. The V and J genes are TRBV28 and TRBJ1-1; TRBD1 is a weak D gene call, 5 bases matching. The source material was PBMCs. The sequence was collected from a young woman in good health and CMV-seropositive. CDR3 protein: CASREGPGGAFF. At the DNA level, the sequence is TGTGCCAGCAGAGAGGGGCCGGGGGGAGCTTTCTTT. The variable domain in full, with residues beyond the CDR3 obtained from the reference TRBV28 and TRBJ1-1 genes, is DVKVTQSSRYLVKRTGEKVFLECVQDMDHENMFWYRQDPGLGLRLIYFSYDVKMKEKGDIPEGYSVSREKKERFSLILESASTNQTSMYLCASREGPGGAFFGQGTRLTVV.